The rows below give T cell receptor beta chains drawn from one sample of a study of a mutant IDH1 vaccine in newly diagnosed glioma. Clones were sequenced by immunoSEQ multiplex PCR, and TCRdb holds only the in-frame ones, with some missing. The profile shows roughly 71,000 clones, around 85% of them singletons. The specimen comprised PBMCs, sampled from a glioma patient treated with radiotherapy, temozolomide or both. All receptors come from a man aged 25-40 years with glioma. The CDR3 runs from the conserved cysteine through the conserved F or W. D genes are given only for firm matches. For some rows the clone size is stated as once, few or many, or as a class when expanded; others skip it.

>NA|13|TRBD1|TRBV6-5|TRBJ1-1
CASRTGENTEAFF
TGTGCCAGCAGGACAGGGGAGAACACTGAAGCTTTCTTT
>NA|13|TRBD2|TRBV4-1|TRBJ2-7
CASSQWTSGEQYF
TGCGCCAGCAGCCAATGGACTAGCGGCGAGCAGTACTTC
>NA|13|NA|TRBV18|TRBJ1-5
CASSSGAFQPQHF
TGTGCCAGCTCTTCAGGGGCTTTTCAGCCCCAGCATTTT
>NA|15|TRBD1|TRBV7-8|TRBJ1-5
CASSSQGASNQPQHF
TGTGCCAGCAGCTCTCAGGGGGCTAGCAATCAGCCCCAGCATTTT
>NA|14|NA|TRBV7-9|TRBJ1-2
CASSGGQANYGYTF
TGTGCCAGCAGTGGGGGGCAAGCTAACTATGGCTACACCTTC
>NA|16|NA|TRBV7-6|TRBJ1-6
CASSVGLSSYNSPLHF
TGTGCCAGCAGCGTGGGGCTTAGCTCCTATAATTCACCCCTCCACTTT
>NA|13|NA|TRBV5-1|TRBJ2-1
CASSSQGYNEQFF
TGCGCCAGCAGCTCCCAGGGGTACAATGAGCAGTTCTTC
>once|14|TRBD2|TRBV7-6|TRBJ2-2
CASSHGTSTGELFF
TGTGCCAGCAGCCACGGGACTAGCACCGGGGAGCTGTTTTTT
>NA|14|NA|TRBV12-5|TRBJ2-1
CASGLGRPVYEQFF
TGTGCTAGTGGTTTGGGGAGGCCAGTATATGAGCAGTTCTTC
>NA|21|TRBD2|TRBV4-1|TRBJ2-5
CASSRIPRVEGRGGAQGTQYF
TGCGCCAGCAGCCGCATCCCCCGGGTGGAGGGGCGGGGAGGGGCCCAGGGGACCCAGTACTTC
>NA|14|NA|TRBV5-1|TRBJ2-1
CASKGTSSYNEQFF
TGCGCCAGCAAGGGGACGAGCTCCTACAATGAGCAGTTCTTC
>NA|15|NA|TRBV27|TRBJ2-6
CASSLEPSGANVLTF
TGTGCCAGCAGTTTGGAGCCCTCTGGGGCCAACGTCCTGACTTTC
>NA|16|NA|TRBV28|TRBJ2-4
CASRGGQPTAKNIQYF
TGTGCCAGCAGGGGGGGACAGCCTACGGCCAAAAACATTCAGTACTTC
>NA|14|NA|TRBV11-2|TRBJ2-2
CASTSQSLTGELFF
TGTGCCAGCACCTCCCAAAGCCTCACCGGGGAGCTGTTTTTT
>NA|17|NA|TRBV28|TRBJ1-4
CASSSKGRGATNEKLFF
TGTGCCAGCAGTTCGAAAGGTCGGGGGGCAACTAATGAAAAACTGTTTTTT
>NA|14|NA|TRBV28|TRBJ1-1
CASSSGHANTEAFF
TGTGCCAGCAGTTCGGGACACGCGAACACTGAAGCTTTCTTT
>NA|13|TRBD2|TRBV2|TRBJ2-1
CASLAGGYNEQFF
TGTGCCAGTCTAGCGGGGGGATACAATGAGCAGTTCTTC
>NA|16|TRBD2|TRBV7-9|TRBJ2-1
CASSLGLAGANNEQFF
TGTGCCAGCAGCTTGGGACTAGCGGGGGCGAACAATGAGCAGTTCTTC
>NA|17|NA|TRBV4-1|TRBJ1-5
CASSQGSQGERNQPQHF
TGCGCCAGCAGCCAAGGGTCCCAGGGTGAACGCAATCAGCCCCAGCATTTT
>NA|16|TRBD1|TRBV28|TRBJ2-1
CASSLGQGLSYNEQFF
TGTGCCAGCAGTCTCGGACAGGGGCTAAGCTACAATGAGCAGTTCTTC
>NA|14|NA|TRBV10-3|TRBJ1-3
CAISETGQRNTIYF
TGTGCCATCAGTGAGACGGGACAAAGGAACACCATATATTTT
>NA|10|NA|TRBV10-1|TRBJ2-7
CATLVGEQYF
TGCGCCACCTTAGTAGGCGAGCAGTACTTC
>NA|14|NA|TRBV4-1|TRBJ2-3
CASSRGVSSDTQYF
TGCGCCAGCAGCCGAGGGGTATCGTCAGATACGCAGTATTTT
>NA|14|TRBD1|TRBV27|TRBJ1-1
CASSLGQGNTEAFF
TGTGCCAGCAGTTTGGGACAGGGAAACACTGAAGCTTTCTTT
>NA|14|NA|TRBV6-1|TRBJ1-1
CASSRGGSNTEAFF
TGTGCCAGCAGTAGAGGGGGATCGAACACTGAAGCTTTCTTT
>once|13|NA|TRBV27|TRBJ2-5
CATSYRAQETQYF
TGTGCCACCTCATATAGGGCCCAAGAGACCCAGTACTTC
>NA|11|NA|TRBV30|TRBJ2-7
CAWSLGQVKYF
TGTGCCTGGAGTCTCGGGCAAGTAAAGTACTTC
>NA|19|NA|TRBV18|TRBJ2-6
CASSPRALDTHSGANVLTF
TGTGCCAGCTCACCAAGGGCTCTGGATACCCACTCTGGGGCCAACGTCCTGACTTTC